These T cell receptor beta chains were read from a single sample in a study of control samples from healthy donors and cancer patients. Sequencing used immunoSEQ multiplex PCR; TCRdb keeps in-frame clones, though not all of them. The sample features roughly 200,000 clones, with roughly 2% in its top ten. Input material: blood. Source of these receptors: a woman younger than 45 in good health. The CDR3 runs from the conserved cysteine through the conserved F or W. A D gene is named only where the DNA matches it firmly. Only part of the rows carry a size: once, few, many, or a class if the clone is expanded.

clone size	V gene	D gene	J gene	CDR3 protein	CDR3 DNA
.	TRBV4-3	.	TRBJ1-4	CASSQDGAGRTNEKLFF	TGCGCCAGCAGCCAAGATGGGGCAGGGAGAACTAATGAAAAACTGTTTTTT
.	TRBV27	.	TRBJ1-4	CASHPQGWNEKLFF	TGTGCCAGCCACCCCCAGGGGTGGAACGAAAAACTGTTTTTT
.	TRBV12-5	TRBD1	TRBJ1-2	CASGLVTRGLPLLANYGYTF	TGTGCTAGTGGTTTGGTGACCAGGGGGTTACCTCTGTTAGCTAACTATGGCTACACCTTC
.	TRBV5-1	.	TRBJ2-1	CASSPSGGYNEQFF	TGCGCCAGCAGCCCCTCCGGGGGTTACAATGAGCAGTTCTTC
.	TRBV28	.	TRBJ2-7	CASTPRGLRRSYEQYF	TGTGCCAGCACCCCCCGGGGGCTTCGCCGAAGTTACGAGCAGTACTTC
.	TRBV27	.	TRBJ1-6	CASSLSPLAGARSSYNSPLHF	TGTGCCAGCAGTTTATCGCCCCTCGCGGGGGCGCGGAGCTCCTATAATTCACCCCTCCACTTT
.	TRBV12-3/TRBV12-4	TRBD2	TRBJ2-3	CASSGGLADTQYF	TGTGCCAGTTCGGGGGGGCTAGCGGATACGCAGTATTTT
.	TRBV11-1	.	TRBJ1-1	CASSLRGPEAFF	TGTGCCAGCAGCTTACGGGGGCCTGAAGCTTTCTTT
.	TRBV19	.	TRBJ1-5	CASSISASSNQPQHF	TGTGCCAGTAGTATATCGGCGTCTAGCAATCAGCCCCAGCATTTT
.	TRBV5-1	TRBD1	TRBJ1-1	CASSWTGGTEAFF	TGCGCCAGCAGCTGGACAGGGGGAACTGAAGCTTTCTTT
.	TRBV5-1	.	TRBJ2-3	CASSLKTGPLDTQYF	TGCGCCAGCAGCTTGAAGACAGGCCCACTGGATACGCAGTATTTT
.	TRBV12-3/TRBV12-4	.	TRBJ2-5	CASNLQGGETQYF	TGTGCCAGCAACCTACAGGGTGGAGAGACCCAGTACTTC
.	TRBV28	TRBD1	TRBJ1-2	CASSPHTTDRGSGYTF	TGTGCCAGCAGTCCCCACACAACCGACAGGGGTAGCGGCTACACCTTC
.	TRBV19	.	TRBJ1-2	CASSDSVVGDTF	TGTGCCAGTAGCGATTCAGTGGTTGGGGACACCTTC
.	TRBV6-5	.	TRBJ1-2	CASSYRGFPYGYTF	TGTGCCAGCAGTTACAGGGGTTTCCCCTATGGCTACACCTTC
.	TRBV27	TRBD1	TRBJ1-4	CASSFTRGLSGGEKLFF	TGTGCCAGCAGTTTCACCAGGGGGCTCTCGGGTGGGGAAAAACTGTTTTTT
.	TRBV28	TRBD1	TRBJ2-4	CASSFFQIPGQGRNIQYF	TGTGCCAGCAGTTTCTTCCAAATCCCGGGACAGGGACGGAACATTCAGTACTTC
.	TRBV29-1	.	TRBJ1-4	CSVTGPTNEKLFF	TGCAGCGTCACGGGGCCTACTAATGAAAAACTGTTTTTT
.	TRBV5-1	TRBD2	TRBJ2-3	CASSPGGADTQYF	TGCGCCAGCAGCCCGGGGGGGGCAGATACGCAGTATTTT
.	TRBV19	TRBD2	TRBJ2-7	CASSLTSSGRYYEQYF	TGTGCCAGTAGTCTAACATCTAGCGGGAGATACTACGAGCAGTACTTC
.	TRBV7-2	.	TRBJ1-1	CASSPGRRNTEAFF	TGTGCCAGCAGCCCGGGACGGCGGAACACTGAAGCTTTCTTT
.	TRBV6-2/TRBV6-3	TRBD2	TRBJ2-3	CASSLSGGATDTQYF	TGTGCCAGCAGCCTCAGCGGGGGGGCCACAGATACGCAGTATTTT
.	TRBV4-2	TRBD2	TRBJ2-2	CASSQVTGGQYSGELFF	TGTGCCAGCAGCCAAGTGACGGGGGGGCAATACTCCGGGGAGCTGTTTTTT
.	TRBV9	TRBD1	TRBJ1-2	CASSGSTGGGYTF	TGTGCCAGCAGCGGAAGTACAGGGGGCGGCTACACCTTC
.	TRBV6-1	TRBD1	TRBJ2-1	CASSETGDEQFF	TGTGCCAGCAGTGAAACAGGGGATGAGCAGTTCTTC
.	TRBV15	.	TRBJ2-7	CATSRGATPGEQYF	TGTGCCACCAGCAGAGGGGCCACCCCAGGGGAGCAGTACTTC
.	TRBV18	TRBD1	TRBJ2-7	CASSPDRDYEQYF	TGTGCCAGCTCACCCGACAGGGACTACGAGCAGTACTTC
.	TRBV2	TRBD1	TRBJ1-5	CASNKYGQGRSQPQHF	TGTGCCAGCAACAAATATGGACAGGGAAGGAGTCAGCCCCAGCATTTT
.	TRBV11-2	.	TRBJ1-1	CASSLDMDTEAFF	TGTGCCAGCAGCTTAGATATGGACACTGAAGCTTTCTTT
.	TRBV7-9	.	TRBJ1-1	CASSLWPGTMNTEAFF	TGTGCCAGCAGCTTGTGGCCCGGGACTATGAACACTGAAGCTTTCTTT
.	TRBV2	.	TRBJ1-4	CASTGDWSNEKLFF	TGTGCCAGCACCGGGGATTGGTCTAATGAAAAACTGTTTTTT
.	TRBV6-1	.	TRBJ2-6	CASSEEVGAFSGANVLTF	TGTGCCAGCAGTGAAGAGGTTGGGGCCTTCTCTGGGGCCAACGTCCTGACTTTC
.	TRBV18	.	TRBJ2-3	CASSLGPGDTQYF	TGTGCCAGCTCACTAGGGCCGGGAGATACGCAGTATTTT
.	TRBV27	TRBD1	TRBJ1-1	CASSAPGQGAGAFF	TGTGCCAGCAGTGCACCGGGACAGGGGGCCGGGGCTTTCTTT
.	TRBV5-1	.	TRBJ2-1	CASSRGQTSSYNEQFF	TGCGCCAGCAGCCGAGGACAGACGAGCTCCTACAATGAGCAGTTCTTC
.	TRBV29-1	TRBD1	TRBJ2-7	CSVEAGGNYEQYF	TGCAGCGTTGAGGCAGGGGGCAACTACGAGCAGTACTTC
.	TRBV7-2	.	TRBJ2-7	CASSSPSVYEQYF	TGTGCCAGCAGCTCGCCCTCAGTCTACGAGCAGTACTTC
.	TRBV19	TRBD1	TRBJ1-2	CATSDRPYGGYTF	TGTGCCACCTCGGACAGGCCCTATGGGGGCTACACCTTC
.	TRBV6-1	.	TRBJ2-7	CASSDRAYEQYF	TGTGCCAGCAGTGATCGAGCCTACGAGCAGTACTTC
.	TRBV11-2	.	TRBJ1-3	CASTLRGAGNTIYF	TGTGCCAGCACCCTACGGGGTGCCGGAAACACCATATATTTT
.	TRBV7-6	.	TRBJ1-6	CASSLGVWEALHF	TGTGCCAGCAGCTTAGGGGTATGGGAGGCCCTCCACTTT
medium-sized	TRBV12-3/TRBV12-4	.	TRBJ1-6	CASVGSYNSPLHF	TGTGCCAGCGTTGGCTCCTATAATTCACCCCTCCACTTT
.	TRBV27	.	TRBJ1-5	CASSFWGQPQHF	TGTGCCAGCAGTTTTTGGGGTCAGCCCCAGCATTTT
.	TRBV2	TRBD1	TRBJ1-1	CATEGQGIAEAFF	TGTGCCACCGAGGGACAGGGGATCGCTGAAGCTTTCTTT
.	TRBV11-1	.	TRBJ1-1	CASSFPGPTEAFF	TGTGCCAGCAGCTTCCCGGGGCCCACTGAAGCTTTCTTT
.	TRBV23-1	.	TRBJ1-1	CASSQSGRDEAFF	TGCGCCAGCAGTCAATCAGGCAGGGATGAAGCTTTCTTT
.	TRBV15	TRBD1	TRBJ1-1	CATRRDRGNTEAFF	TGTGCCACCAGACGGGACAGGGGGAACACTGAAGCTTTCTTT
.	TRBV6-2/TRBV6-3	TRBD2	TRBJ2-3	CASSPGLDADTQYF	TGTGCCAGCAGCCCAGGACTAGACGCAGATACGCAGTATTTT
.	TRBV12-3/TRBV12-4	.	TRBJ1-1	CASSQGVTEAFF	TGTGCCAGCAGTCAGGGAGTCACTGAAGCTTTCTTT
.	TRBV7-9	TRBD1	TRBJ1-1	CASSLVTGETEAFF	TGTGCCAGCAGCTTAGTCACAGGGGAGACTGAAGCTTTCTTT
.	TRBV7-8	TRBD1	TRBJ2-1	CASSLMGTGGFGSYNEQFF	TGTGCCAGCAGCTTAATGGGGACAGGGGGCTTCGGCTCCTACAATGAGCAGTTCTTC
.	TRBV24-1	.	TRBJ2-7	CATSDLGGDEQYF	TGTGCCACCAGTGATTTAGGGGGAGACGAGCAGTACTTC
.	TRBV18	.	TRBJ2-1	CASSSDGGSYNEQFF	TGTGCCAGCTCATCCGACGGGGGCTCCTACAATGAGCAGTTCTTC
.	TRBV5-8	TRBD2	TRBJ2-7	CASSYGLAGGVYF	TGTGCCAGCAGCTACGGACTAGCGGGGGGTGTTTACTTC
.	TRBV29-1	.	TRBJ1-2	CSVDRPTGRYGYTF	TGCAGCGTTGATCGCCCGACAGGAAGGTATGGCTACACCTTC
.	TRBV11-3	TRBD1	TRBJ2-2	CASSLGQGAGELFF	TGTGCCAGCAGCTTGGGACAGGGGGCCGGGGAGCTGTTTTTT